This T cell receptor (beta chain) was recorded in a study of blood T cells in healthy people across ages. A second PCR of 7 to 11 cycles used a sample-barcoded 5' primer and a J-beta primer mix. MiXCR was run by TCRdb on the 5' RACE reads, yielding one entry per CDR3 protein. Among 850,000 to 1,000,000 distinct CDR3 sequences listed, about 48% were seen once. Germline CDR1 is LGHDT and CDR2 is YNNKEL (reference sequence). The CDR3 is made up of 15 amino acids. V lost 0 bases to trimming and J lost 8 bases, with 16 bases between them. The sequenced sample was blood. This receptor was identified in a young man in good health. The chain employs TRBV3-1 and TRBJ1-2; D call uncertain. CDR3 loop: CASSQESLAGGGYTF. CDR3 DNA: TGTGCCAGCAGCCAAGAAAGCCTGGCTGGTGGGGGCTACACCTTC.